This TCR beta chain was identified during a study of T cell clones after liver transplantation. As for the study in general: Samples came from ITN030ST, which attempted immunosuppression withdrawal within 2 years of liver transplantation. TCRbeta sequencing after a pre-transplant mixed lymphocyte reaction identified graft-donor-reactive clones, later tracked in post-transplant blood. Three of eight recipients were HCV-positive; others had non-autoimmune, non-viral indications. Overall study results and limits: Rather than being deleted, graft donor-reactive T cells may have moved into the graft.

V was clipped by 6 bases and J by 2 bases; unmatched bases: 2. The CDR3 consists of 14 residues. CDR1 is SGHTA and CDR2 is FQGNSA in the germline V gene. Some clones are missing from TCRdb's copy, which holds only in-frame ones; the method was immunoSEQ multiplex PCR. The profile covers approximately 100,000 clones, with approximately 78% appearing a single time and about 1% taken by the ten largest. This clone showed up just once. Its target is unknown. The receptor's source is a human donor who received a liver transplant. V is TRBV7-2 and J is TRBJ2-3, with TRBD2 matching over 10 bases. Here the sequenced sample was CD4+ T cells from blood, taken before liver transplant. CDR3 residues: CASRLAGPTDTQYF. As DNA, the CDR3 is TGTGCCAGCAGACTAGCGGGACCCACAGATACGCAGTATTTT.